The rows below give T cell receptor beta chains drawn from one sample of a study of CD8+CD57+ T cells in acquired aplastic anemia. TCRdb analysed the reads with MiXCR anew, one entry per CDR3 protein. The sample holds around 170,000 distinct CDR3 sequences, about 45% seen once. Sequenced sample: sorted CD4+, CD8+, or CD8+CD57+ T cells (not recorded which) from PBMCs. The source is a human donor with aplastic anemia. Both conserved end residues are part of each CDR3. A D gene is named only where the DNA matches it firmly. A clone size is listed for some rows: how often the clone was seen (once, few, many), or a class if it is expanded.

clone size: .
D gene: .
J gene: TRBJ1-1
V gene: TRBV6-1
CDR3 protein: CASRGLGWDTEAFF
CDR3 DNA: TGTGCCAGCAGGGGTCTCGGGTGGGACACTGAAGCTTTCTTT

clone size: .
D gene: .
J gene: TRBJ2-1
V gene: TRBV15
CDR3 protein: CATSPTRGRLSNEQFF
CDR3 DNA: TGTGCCACCAGCCCCACCAGGGGACGGTTGAGCAATGAGCAGTTCTTC

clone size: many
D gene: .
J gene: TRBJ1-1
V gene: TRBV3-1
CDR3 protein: CASSPQSYTEAFF
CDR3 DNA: TGTGCCAGCAGCCCCCAGTCCTACACTGAAGCTTTCTTT

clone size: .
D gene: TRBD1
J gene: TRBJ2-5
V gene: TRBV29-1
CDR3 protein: CSGGQGTQYF
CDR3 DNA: TGCAGCGGTGGACAGGGGACCCAGTACTTC

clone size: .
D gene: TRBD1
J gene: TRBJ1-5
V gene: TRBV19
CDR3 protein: CASSWDRDQPQHF
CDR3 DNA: TGTGCCAGTAGTTGGGACAGGGACCAGCCCCAGCATTTT

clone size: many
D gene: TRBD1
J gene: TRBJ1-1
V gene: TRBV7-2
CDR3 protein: CASTMDRGGNTEAFF
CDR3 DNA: TGTGCCAGCACCATGGACAGGGGAGGAAACACTGAAGCTTTCTTT

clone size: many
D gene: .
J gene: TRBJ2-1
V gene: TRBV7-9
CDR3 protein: CASSHEGGRVYNEQFF
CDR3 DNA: TGTGCCAGCAGCCATGAGGGTGGACGAGTGTACAATGAGCAGTTCTTC

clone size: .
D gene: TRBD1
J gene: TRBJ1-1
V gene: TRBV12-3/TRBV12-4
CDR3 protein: CASSPRDSQPEAFF
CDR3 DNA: TGTGCCAGCAGTCCCCGGGACAGCCAGCCCGAAGCTTTCTTT

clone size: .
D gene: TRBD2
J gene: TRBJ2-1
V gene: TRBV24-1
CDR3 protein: CATSSPSGVDNEQFF
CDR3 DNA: TGTGCCACCAGTAGTCCTAGCGGGGTAGACAATGAGCAGTTCTTC

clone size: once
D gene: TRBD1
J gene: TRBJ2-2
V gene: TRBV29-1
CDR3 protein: CSVETGGVTGELFF
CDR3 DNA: TGCAGCGTTGAGACAGGGGGCGTCACCGGGGAGCTGTTTTTT

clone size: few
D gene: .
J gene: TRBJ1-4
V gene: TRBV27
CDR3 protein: CASSLRGGVEKLFF
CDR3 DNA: TGTGCCAGCAGTCTAAGGGGGGGAGTTGAAAAACTGTTTTTT

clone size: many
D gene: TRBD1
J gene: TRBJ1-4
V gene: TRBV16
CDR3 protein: CASSLQAGTGSEKLFF
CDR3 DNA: TGTGCCAGCAGCCTTCAAGCCGGGACAGGAAGTGAAAAACTGTTTTTT

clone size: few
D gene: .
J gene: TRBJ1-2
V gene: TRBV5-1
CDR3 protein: CASSLVSPGDYGYTF
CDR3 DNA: TGCGCCAGCAGCTTGGTTTCGCCCGGGGATTATGGCTACACCTTC

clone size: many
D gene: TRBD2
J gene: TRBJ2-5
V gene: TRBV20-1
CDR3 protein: CSASSGGPAETQYF
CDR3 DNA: TGCAGTGCTAGCTCGGGGGGGCCGGCGGAGACCCAGTACTTC

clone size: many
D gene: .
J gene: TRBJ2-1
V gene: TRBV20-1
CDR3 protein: CSASQTDPHNEQFF
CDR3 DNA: TGCAGTGCTAGTCAGACGGACCCTCACAATGAGCAGTTCTTC

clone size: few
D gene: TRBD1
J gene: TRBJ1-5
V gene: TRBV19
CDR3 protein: CASSQGVGNQPQHF
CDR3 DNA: TGTGCCAGTAGCCAGGGGGTAGGCAATCAGCCCCAGCATTTT

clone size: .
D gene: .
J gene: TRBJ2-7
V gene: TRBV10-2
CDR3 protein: CASSRSSYEQYF
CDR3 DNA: TGCGCCAGCAGTAGGTCGTCCTACGAGCAGTACTTC

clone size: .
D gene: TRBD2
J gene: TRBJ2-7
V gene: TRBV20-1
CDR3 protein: CSAERGQTYEQYF
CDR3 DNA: TGCAGTGCGGAGCGGGGGCAAACCTACGAGCAGTACTTC

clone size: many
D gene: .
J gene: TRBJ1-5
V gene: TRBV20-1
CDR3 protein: CSANQNSNQPQHF
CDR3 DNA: TGCAGTGCCAACCAAAATAGCAATCAGCCCCAGCATTTT

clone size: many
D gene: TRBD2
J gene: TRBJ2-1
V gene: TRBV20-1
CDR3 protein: CSAPPGLGGNEQFF
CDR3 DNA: TGCAGTGCTCCACCGGGACTAGGGGGCAATGAGCAGTTCTTC

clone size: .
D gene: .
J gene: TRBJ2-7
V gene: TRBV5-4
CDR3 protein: CASSLGGDSYEQYF
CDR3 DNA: TGTGCCAGCAGCTTGGGAGGGGATTCCTACGAGCAGTACTTC

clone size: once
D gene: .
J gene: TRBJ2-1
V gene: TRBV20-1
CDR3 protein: CSASDGSSSYNEQFF
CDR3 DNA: TGCAGTGCTAGTGATGGGTCAAGCTCCTACAATGAGCAGTTCTTC

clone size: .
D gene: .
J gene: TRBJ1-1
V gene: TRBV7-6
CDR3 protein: CASSSTTGSEAFF
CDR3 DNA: TGTGCCAGCAGCTCCACTACAGGGAGTGAAGCTTTCTTT

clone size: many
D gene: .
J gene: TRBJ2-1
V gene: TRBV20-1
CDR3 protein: CSASGSYNEQFF
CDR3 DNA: TGCAGTGCAAGCGGGTCCTACAATGAGCAGTTCTTC

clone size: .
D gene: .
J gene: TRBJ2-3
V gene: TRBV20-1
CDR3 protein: CSARRPETDTQYF
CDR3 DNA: TGCAGTGCTAGACGACCTGAAACAGATACGCAGTATTTT

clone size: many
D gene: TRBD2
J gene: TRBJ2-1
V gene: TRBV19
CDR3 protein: CASSGTSGRMENEQFF
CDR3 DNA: TGTGCCAGTAGTGGGACTAGCGGGAGGATGGAAAATGAGCAGTTCTTC

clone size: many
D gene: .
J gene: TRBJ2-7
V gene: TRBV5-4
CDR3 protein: CASRIAGSSYEQYF
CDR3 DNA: TGTGCCAGCAGGATTGCAGGGAGCTCCTACGAGCAGTACTTC

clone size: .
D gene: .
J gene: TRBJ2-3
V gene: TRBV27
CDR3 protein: CASSSWTDQLADTQYF
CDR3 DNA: TGTGCCAGCAGTTCGTGGACGGATCAACTTGCAGATACGCAGTATTTT

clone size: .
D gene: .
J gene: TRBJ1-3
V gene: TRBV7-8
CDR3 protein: CASSPTQSGNTIYF
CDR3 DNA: TGTGCCAGCAGCCCGACCCAGTCTGGAAACACCATATATTTT